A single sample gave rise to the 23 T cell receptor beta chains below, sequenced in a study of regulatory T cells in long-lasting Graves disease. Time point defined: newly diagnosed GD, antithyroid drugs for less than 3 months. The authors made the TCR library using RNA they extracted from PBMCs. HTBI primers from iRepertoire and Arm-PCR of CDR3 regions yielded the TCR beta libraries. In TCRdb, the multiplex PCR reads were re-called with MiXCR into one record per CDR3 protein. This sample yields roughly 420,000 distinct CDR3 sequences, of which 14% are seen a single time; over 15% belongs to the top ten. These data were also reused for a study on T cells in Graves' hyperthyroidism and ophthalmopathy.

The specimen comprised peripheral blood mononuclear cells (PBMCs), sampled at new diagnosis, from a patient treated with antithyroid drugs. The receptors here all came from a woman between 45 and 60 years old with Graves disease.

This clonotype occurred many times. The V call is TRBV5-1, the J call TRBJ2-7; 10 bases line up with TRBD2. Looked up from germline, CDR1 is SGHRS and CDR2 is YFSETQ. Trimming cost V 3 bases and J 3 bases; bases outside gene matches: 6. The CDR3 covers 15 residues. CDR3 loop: CASSWGAGGFYEQYF. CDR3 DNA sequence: TGCGCCAGCAGCTGGGGAGCGGGAGGGTTCTACGAGCAGTACTTC.

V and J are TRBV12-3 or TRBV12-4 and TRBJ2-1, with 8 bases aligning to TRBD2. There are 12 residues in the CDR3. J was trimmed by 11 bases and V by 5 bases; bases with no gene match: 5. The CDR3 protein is CASSRTSPQQFF. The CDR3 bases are TGTGCCAGCAGTCGGACTAGCCCCCAGCAGTTCTTC.

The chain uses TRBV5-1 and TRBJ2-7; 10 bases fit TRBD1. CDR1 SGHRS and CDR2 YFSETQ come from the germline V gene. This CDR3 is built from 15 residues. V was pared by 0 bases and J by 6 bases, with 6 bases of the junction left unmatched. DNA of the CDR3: TGCGCCAGCAGCTTGGGACCGGGACAGGGGACCGAGCAGTACTTC. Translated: CASSLGPGQGTEQYF.

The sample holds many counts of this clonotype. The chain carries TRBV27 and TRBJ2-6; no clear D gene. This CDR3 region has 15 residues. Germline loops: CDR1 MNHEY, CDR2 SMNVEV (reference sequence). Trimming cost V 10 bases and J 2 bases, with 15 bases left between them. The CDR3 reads CATAKSPPGANVLTF. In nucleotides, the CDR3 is TGTGCCACCGCCAAATCCCCCCCTGGGGCCAACGTCCTGACTTTC.

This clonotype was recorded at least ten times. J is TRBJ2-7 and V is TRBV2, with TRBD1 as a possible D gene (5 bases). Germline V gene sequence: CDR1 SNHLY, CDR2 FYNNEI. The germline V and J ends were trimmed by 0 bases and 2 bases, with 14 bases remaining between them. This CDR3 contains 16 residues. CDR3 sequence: CASSEALGVVTYEQYF. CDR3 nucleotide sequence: TGTGCCAGCAGTGAAGCGCTAGGGGTAGTAACCTACGAGCAGTACTTC.

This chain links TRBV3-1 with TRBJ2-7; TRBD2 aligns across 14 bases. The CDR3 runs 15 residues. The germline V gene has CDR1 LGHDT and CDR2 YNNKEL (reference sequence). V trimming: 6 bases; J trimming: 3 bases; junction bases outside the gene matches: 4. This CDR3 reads CASRKTSGRGYEQYF. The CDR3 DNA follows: TGTGCCAGCAGAAAGACTAGCGGGAGGGGCTACGAGCAGTACTTC.

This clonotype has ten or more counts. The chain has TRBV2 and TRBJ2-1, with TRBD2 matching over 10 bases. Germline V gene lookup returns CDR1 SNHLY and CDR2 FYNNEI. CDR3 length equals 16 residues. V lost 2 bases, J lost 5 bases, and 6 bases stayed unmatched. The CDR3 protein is CASSERAGTSDNEQFF. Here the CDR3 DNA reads TGTGCCAGCAGTGAACGGGCCGGGACTAGCGACAATGAGCAGTTCTTC.

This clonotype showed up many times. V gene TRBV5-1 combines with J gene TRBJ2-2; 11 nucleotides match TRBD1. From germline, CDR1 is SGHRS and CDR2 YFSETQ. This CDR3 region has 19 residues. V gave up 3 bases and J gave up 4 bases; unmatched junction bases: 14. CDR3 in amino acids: CASSSGTGGSRWATGELFF. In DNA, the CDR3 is TGCGCCAGCAGCTCCGGGACAGGGGGGAGTAGATGGGCCACCGGGGAGCTGTTTTTT.

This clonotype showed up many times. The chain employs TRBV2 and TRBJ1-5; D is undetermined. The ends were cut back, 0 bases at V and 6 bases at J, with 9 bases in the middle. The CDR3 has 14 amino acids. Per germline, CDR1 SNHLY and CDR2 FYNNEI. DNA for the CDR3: TGTGCCAGCAGTGAAGCCCGGGAGTCTCAGCCCCAGCATTTT. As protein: CASSEARESQPQHF.

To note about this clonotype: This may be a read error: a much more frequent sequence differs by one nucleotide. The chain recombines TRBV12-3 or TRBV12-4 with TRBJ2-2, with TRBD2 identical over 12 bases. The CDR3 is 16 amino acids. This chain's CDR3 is CASSRLAGVSTEELFF. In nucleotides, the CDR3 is TGTGCCAGCAGTCGACTAGCGGGAGTGTCCACCGAGGAGCTGTTTTTT.

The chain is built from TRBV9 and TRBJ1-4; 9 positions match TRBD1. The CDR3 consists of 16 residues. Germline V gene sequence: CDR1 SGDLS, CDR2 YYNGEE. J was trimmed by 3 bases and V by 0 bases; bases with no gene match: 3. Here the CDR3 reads CASSVGRTGANEKLFF. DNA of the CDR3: TGTGCCAGCAGCGTAGGTCGGACAGGGGCTAATGAAAAACTGTTTTTT. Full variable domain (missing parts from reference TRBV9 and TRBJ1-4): DSGVTQTPKHLITATGQRVTLRCSPRSGDLSVYWYQQSLDQGLQFLIQYYNGEERAKGNILERFSAQQFPDLHSELNLSSLELGDSALYFCASSVGRTGANEKLFFGSGTQLSVL.

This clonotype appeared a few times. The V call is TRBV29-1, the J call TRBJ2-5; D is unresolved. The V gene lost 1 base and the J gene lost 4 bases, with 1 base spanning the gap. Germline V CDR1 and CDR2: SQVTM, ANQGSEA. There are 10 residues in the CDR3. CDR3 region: CSVEGETQYF. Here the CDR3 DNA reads TGCAGCGTTGAAGGAGAGACCCAGTACTTC. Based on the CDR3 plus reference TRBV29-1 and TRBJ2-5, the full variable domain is SAVISQKPSRDICQRGTSLTIQCQVDSQVTMMFWYRQQPGQSLTLIATANQGSEATYESGFVIDKFPISRPNLTFSTLTVSNMSPEDSSIYLCSVEGETQYFGPGTRLLVL.

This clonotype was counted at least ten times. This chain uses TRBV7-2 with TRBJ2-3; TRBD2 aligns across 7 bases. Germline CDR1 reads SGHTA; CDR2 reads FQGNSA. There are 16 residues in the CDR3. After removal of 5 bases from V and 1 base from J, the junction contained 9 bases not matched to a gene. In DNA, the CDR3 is TGTGCCAGCAGCCGCCCGGCGGGGGTGGGCACAGATACGCAGTATTTT. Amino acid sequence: CASSRPAGVGTDTQYF. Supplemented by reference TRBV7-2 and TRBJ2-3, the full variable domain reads GAGVSQSPSNKVTEKGKDVELRCDPISGHTALYWYRQSLGQGLEFLIYFQGNSAPDKSGLPSDRFSAERTGGSVSTLTIQRTQQEDSAVYLCASSRPAGVGTDTQYFGPGTRLTVL.

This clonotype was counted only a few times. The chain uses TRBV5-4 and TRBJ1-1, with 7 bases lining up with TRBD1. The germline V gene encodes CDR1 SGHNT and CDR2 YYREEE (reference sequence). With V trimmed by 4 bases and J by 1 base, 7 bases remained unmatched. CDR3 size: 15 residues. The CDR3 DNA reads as TGTGCCAGCAGCATTGATCGGACAGGGAACACTGAAGCTTTCTTT. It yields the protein CASSIDRTGNTEAFF.

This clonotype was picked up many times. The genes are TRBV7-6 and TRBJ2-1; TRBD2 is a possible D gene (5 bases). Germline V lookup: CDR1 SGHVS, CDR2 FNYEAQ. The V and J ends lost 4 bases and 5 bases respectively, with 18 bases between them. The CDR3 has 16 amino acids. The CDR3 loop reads CASSSSKRVVDNEQFF. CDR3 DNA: TGTGCCAGCAGCTCCAGCAAGAGGGTAGTGGACAATGAGCAGTTCTTC.

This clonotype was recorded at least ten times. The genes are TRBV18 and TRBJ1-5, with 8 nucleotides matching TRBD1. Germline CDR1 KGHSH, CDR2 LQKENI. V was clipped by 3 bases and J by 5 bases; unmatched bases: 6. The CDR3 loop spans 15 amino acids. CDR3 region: CASSPGQGADQPQHF. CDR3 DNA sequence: TGTGCCAGCTCACCGGGTCAGGGGGCTGATCAGCCCCAGCATTTT.

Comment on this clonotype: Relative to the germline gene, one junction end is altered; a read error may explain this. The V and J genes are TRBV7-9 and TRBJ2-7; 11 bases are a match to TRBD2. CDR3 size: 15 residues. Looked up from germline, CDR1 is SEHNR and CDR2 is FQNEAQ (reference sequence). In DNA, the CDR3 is TGCGCCAGCAGCCCCCAAGTAGCGGGAGGGTACGAGCAGTACTTC. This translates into CASSPQVAGGYEQYF.

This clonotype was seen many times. The CDR3 DNA follows: TGTGCCACCAGTGCCGAGACGGGAAACTATGGCTACACCTTC. Translated: CATSAETGNYGYTF. The chain combines TRBV24-1 with TRBJ1-2; no firm D call. The CDR3 totals 14 residues. From germline, CDR1 is KGHDR and CDR2 SFDVKD. Deletions cut 5 bases from V and 2 bases from J, with 11 bases between.

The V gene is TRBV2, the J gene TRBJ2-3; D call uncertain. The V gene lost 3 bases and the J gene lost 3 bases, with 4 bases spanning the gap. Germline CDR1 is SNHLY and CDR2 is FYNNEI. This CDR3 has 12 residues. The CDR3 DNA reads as TGTGCCAGCAGTGATTTAACAGATACGCAGTATTTT. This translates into CASSDLTDTQYF.

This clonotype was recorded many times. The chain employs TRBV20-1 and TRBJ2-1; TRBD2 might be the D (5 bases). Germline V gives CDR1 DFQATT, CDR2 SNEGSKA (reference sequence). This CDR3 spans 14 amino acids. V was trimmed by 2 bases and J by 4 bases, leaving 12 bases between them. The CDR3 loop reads CSARMRAYYNEQFF. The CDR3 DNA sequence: TGCAGTGCTAGAATGCGGGCCTATTACAATGAGCAGTTCTTC.

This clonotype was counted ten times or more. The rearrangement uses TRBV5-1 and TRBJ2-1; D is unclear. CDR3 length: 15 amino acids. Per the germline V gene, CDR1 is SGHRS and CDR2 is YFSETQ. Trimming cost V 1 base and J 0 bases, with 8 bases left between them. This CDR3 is CASSLSRSSYNEQFF. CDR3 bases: TGCGCCAGCAGCTTGTCAAGAAGCTCCTACAATGAGCAGTTCTTC.

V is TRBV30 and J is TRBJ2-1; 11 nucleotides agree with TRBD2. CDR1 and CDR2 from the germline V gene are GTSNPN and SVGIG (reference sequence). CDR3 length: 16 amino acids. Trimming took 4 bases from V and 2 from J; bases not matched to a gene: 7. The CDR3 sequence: CAWKTSGKGPYNEQFF. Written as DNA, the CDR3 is TGTGCCTGGAAGACTAGCGGGAAGGGGCCCTACAATGAGCAGTTCTTC.

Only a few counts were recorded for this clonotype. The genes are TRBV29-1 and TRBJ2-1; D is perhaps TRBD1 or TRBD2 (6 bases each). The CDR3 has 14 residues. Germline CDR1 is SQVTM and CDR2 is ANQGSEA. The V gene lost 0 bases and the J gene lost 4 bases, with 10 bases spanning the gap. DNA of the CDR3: TGCAGCGTTGAAGAAGGGGGGCTATACAATGAGCAGTTCTTC. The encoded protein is CSVEEGGLYNEQFF.